Listed here are 25 T cell receptor beta chains from one sample, sequenced in a study of cytomegalovirus exposure and HLA in healthy donors. Produced via immunoSEQ multiplex PCR; TCRdb's table is partial and in-frame only. The repertoire holds some 250,000 clones, with nearly 90% as singletons. What was sequenced was PBMCs. These receptors came from a woman under 30 in good health and CMV-seronegative.

The rearrangement links TRBV7-9 to TRBJ2-7; 7 bases agree with TRBD2. Germline trimming cut 5 bases from V and 0 bases from J; bases unmatched to any gene: 19. Germline values: CDR1 SEHNR, CDR2 FQNEAQ (reference sequence). The CDR3 is 19 residues long. Written as DNA, the CDR3 is TGTGCCAGCAGCCCCAGATTTTCCCCCCTAGCGGAGAGCTCCTACGAGCAGTACTTC. Translation: CASSPRFSPLAESSYEQYF.

In its sample, this clone was seen a few times. The chain recombines TRBV29-1 with TRBJ1-5; a possible D gene is TRBD1 (5 bases). Trimming removed 6 bases from V and 5 bases from J, with 11 bases in between. Germline CDR1 SQVTM, CDR2 ANQGSEA. This CDR3 is 12 amino acids long. The DNA of the CDR3 is TGCAGCGTGAAGGGGTCCGATCAGCCCCAGCATTTT. Its translation: CSVKGSDQPQHF.

The chain employs TRBV4-1 and TRBJ2-7; D is possibly TRBD1 (6 bases). V lost 1 base, J lost 4 bases, and 11 bases lay in between. This CDR3 is 14 amino acids long. CDR1 MGHRA and CDR2 YSYEKL come from the germline V gene. The CDR3 sequence is CASSQVPGEYEQYF. In DNA, the CDR3 is TGCGCCAGCAGCCAAGTCCCAGGGGAGTACGAGCAGTACTTC.

The chain combines TRBV19 with TRBJ2-7, with 9 bases fitting TRBD1. The CDR3 runs 14 residues. J lost 5 bases, V lost 7 bases, and 9 bases had no gene match. Germline V gene lookup returns CDR1 LNHDA and CDR2 SQIVND (reference sequence). The CDR3 sequence is CASNTGTGLHEQYF. CDR3 in DNA: TGTGCCAGTAACACCGGGACAGGGCTCCACGAGCAGTACTTC.

V is TRBV2 and J is TRBJ2-2; D is unresolved. V lost 6 bases, J lost 1 base, and 12 bases lay in between. This CDR3 is 15 amino acids long. Looked up from germline, CDR1 is SNHLY and CDR2 is FYNNEI. The CDR3 DNA sequence: TGTGCCAGCAGCCCAATGGGCAGGAACACCGGGGAGCTGTTTTTT. Amino acid sequence: CASSPMGRNTGELFF.

The sample holds one count of this clone. The chain couples TRBV9 to TRBJ2-6; D gene ambiguous. Between the trimmed V and J ends, which lost 4 bases and 1 base, there was a span of 6 bases. The CDR3 runs to 14 residues. The germline V gene has CDR1 SGDLS and CDR2 YYNGEE. DNA for the CDR3: TGTGCCAGCAGCCCCCAGTCTGGGGCCAACGTCCTGACTTTC. Residues: CASSPQSGANVLTF.

The V call is TRBV19, the J call TRBJ1-6; D gene unclear. CDR3 size: 15 residues. The germline gives CDR1 LNHDA, CDR2 SQIVND (reference sequence). Trimming cost V 6 bases and J 5 bases, with 14 bases left between them. The CDR3 here is CASRHMVLDNSPLHF. CDR3 coding DNA: TGTGCCAGTAGACATATGGTTTTGGATAATTCACCCCTCCACTTT.

The J gene is TRBJ1-3, the V gene TRBV25-1, with D possibly matching TRBD1 (5 bases). The CDR3 is 13 amino acids. The V and J ends lost 7 bases and 2 bases respectively, with 9 bases between them. Germline lookup yields CDR1 MGHDK and CDR2 SYGVNS. CDR3 loop: CASTGTAGNTIYF. The CDR3 DNA reads TGTGCCAGCACCGGGACTGCTGGAAACACCATATATTTT.

This chain connects TRBV4-1 to TRBJ1-6, with 9 bases matching TRBD1. CDR3 length: 17 residues. The J segment lost 5 bases and the V segment lost 4 bases, leaving 9 bases of the junction unmatched. Germline assignment: CDR1 MGHRA and CDR2 YSYEKL. The CDR3 here is CASSRLQGARDNSPLHF. The CDR3 DNA is TGCGCCAGCAGCCGCCTACAGGGGGCGCGCGATAATTCACCCCTCCACTTT.

This clone has just one count. The chain carries TRBV4-3 and TRBJ2-1, with TRBD2 as a possible D gene (6 bases). V gave up 0 bases and J gave up 9 bases, with 12 bases separating them. The CDR3 loop spans 14 amino acids. Germline CDR1 is LGHNA and CDR2 is YSLEER. CDR3 residues: CASSQDPGVSEQFF. CDR3 coding DNA: TGCGCCAGCAGCCAAGATCCGGGGGTTAGTGAGCAGTTCTTC.

The chain couples TRBV19 to TRBJ2-7; D is undetermined. This CDR3 has 14 amino acids. The germline gives CDR1 LNHDA, CDR2 SQIVND (reference sequence). V lost 3 bases and J lost 5, with 14 bases in between. The CDR3 region has the DNA TGTGCCAGTAGTATGTCGGTCGGGTCAGACGAGCAGTACTTC. Encoded protein: CASSMSVGSDEQYF.

The chain combines TRBV28 with TRBJ2-7; TRBD1 might be the D (6 bases). Looked up from germline, CDR1 is MDHEN and CDR2 is SYDVKM. This CDR3 is built from 14 residues. The V end lost 5 bases, the J end lost 4 bases, and 15 bases lay between the germline ends. The CDR3 nucleotides read TGTGCCAGCAGTCCCACAGGGATGGAATACGAGCAGTACGTC. It is translated as CASSPTGMEYEQYV.

The gene calls are TRBV5-1 and TRBJ2-5, with 8 positions matching TRBD2. The CDR3 covers 16 residues. CDR1 SGHRS and CDR2 YFSETQ come from the germline V gene. With 0 bases clipped from V and 0 bases from J, the junction kept 4 bases outside the gene matches. The CDR3 DNA follows: TGCGCCAGCAGCTTGGGGGTTAGCGGGAACCAAGAGACCCAGTACTTC. It specifies CASSLGVSGNQETQYF.

The chain links TRBV27 to TRBJ2-1, with D possibly TRBD1 on 6 matching bases. The CDR3 sequence is 12 residues long. Germline CDR1 reads MNHEY; CDR2 reads SMNVEV (reference sequence). Trimming pared 4 bases from V and 8 bases from J, leaving 9 bases between. Written as DNA, the CDR3 is TGTGCCAGCAGTTACAGGGCTGATGAGCAGTTCTTC. The encoded protein is CASSYRADEQFF.

This sequence joins TRBV27 and TRBJ1-6; a weak D match, TRBD1 (5 bases). The V gene lost 5 bases and the J gene lost 0 bases, with 8 bases spanning the gap. CDR3 length: 15 residues. The V gene's germline CDR1 is MNHEY and CDR2 SMNVEV (reference sequence). The CDR3 loop is CASSPDSSYNSPLHF. The CDR3 DNA follows: TGTGCCAGCAGTCCCGACAGCTCCTATAATTCACCCCTCCACTTT.

This chain joins TRBV6-1 and TRBJ2-7; TRBD1 aligns across 10 bases. J lost 1 base, V lost 9 bases, and 6 bases had no gene match. This CDR3 has 14 residues. CDR1 is MNHNS, CDR2 SASEGT, per germline. The DNA of the CDR3 is TGTGCCAGAACCGGGACAGGGGATTCCTACGAGCAGTACGTC. Translated: CARTGTGDSYEQYV.

The chain combines TRBV18 with TRBJ1-1; 7 nucleotides match TRBD1. In germline, CDR1 is KGHSH, CDR2 LQKENI. The CDR3 contains 15 residues. The V segment lost 0 bases and the J segment 2 bases; nucleotides outside the gene matches: 3. The CDR3 bases are TGTGCCAGCTCACCACCTGGGACAGCTAACACTGAAGCTTTCTTT. Residues: CASSPPGTANTEAFF.

The chain recombines TRBV7-2 with TRBJ2-3; D might be TRBD1 (7 bases). This CDR3 comprises 16 residues. Trimming removed 1 base at V and 4 bases at J, with 15 bases between. Germline values: CDR1 SGHTA, CDR2 FQGNSA. CDR3 loop: CASSLGRDRRADTQYF. In DNA, the CDR3 is TGTGCCAGCAGCTTAGGGAGGGACAGACGGGCAGATACGCAGTATTTT.

The CDR3: CASSERTSGGYEQFF. DNA for the CDR3: TGTGCCAGCAGTGAAAGGACTAGCGGGGGCTATGAGCAGTTCTTC. V and J are TRBV6-1 and TRBJ2-1, with 13 bases identical to TRBD2. The trim removed 2 bases at V and 8 bases at J, leaving 3 bases unmatched. Germline CDR1 MNHNS, CDR2 SASEGT. CDR3 length: 15 amino acids.

The chain uses TRBV2 and TRBJ2-1, with 9 bases matching TRBD2. V gave up 3 bases and J gave up 3 bases; unmatched junction bases: 3. Germline assignment: CDR1 SNHLY and CDR2 FYNNEI. The CDR3 contains 15 residues. As DNA, the CDR3 is TGTGCCAGCAGTGAGGTAGCGGGGGTCTACAATGAGCAGTTCTTC. Protein: CASSEVAGVYNEQFF.

This chain joins TRBV19 and TRBJ2-5; D may be TRBD1 (6 bases). Trimming removed 6 bases at V and 3 bases at J, with 8 bases between. The CDR3 runs 12 residues. Germline values: CDR1 LNHDA, CDR2 SQIVND (reference sequence). CDR3 loop: CASRNREETQYF. The CDR3 nucleotides read TGTGCCAGTAGGAACAGGGAAGAGACCCAGTACTTC.

The chain couples TRBV10-1 to TRBJ2-1, with 8 bases that match TRBD2. CDR1 is WNHNN, CDR2 SYGVQD, per germline (reference sequence). V shed 5 bases and J 0 bases; nucleotides not matched to a gene: 3. This CDR3 contains 15 residues. CDR3 in DNA: TGCGCCAGCAGTACGAGCGGGGGCTCCTACAATGAGCAGTTCTTC. Its protein is CASSTSGGSYNEQFF.

The chain couples TRBV9 to TRBJ2-3, with 9 bases that match TRBD2. Germline CDR1 is SGDLS and CDR2 is YYNGEE. V shed 3 bases and J 6 bases; nucleotides not matched to a gene: 14. CDR3 length equals 17 residues. As DNA, the CDR3 is TGTGCCAGCAGCGAGGCTGAGACTAGCGGAAGAAGGGATACGCAGTATTTT. It translates to CASSEAETSGRRDTQYF.

The chain has TRBV5-4 and TRBJ2-5; D is unclear. The germline gives CDR1 SGHNT, CDR2 YYREEE (reference sequence). The ends were cut back, 2 bases at V and 4 bases at J, with 9 bases in the middle. The CDR3 contains 13 residues. DNA for the CDR3: TGTGCCAGCAGCTTTTCTAACAGAGAGACCCAGTACTTC. Encoded protein: CASSFSNRETQYF. Full variable domain (remainder filled in from reference TRBV5-4 and TRBJ2-5): ETGVTQSPTHLIKTRGQQVTLRCSSQSGHNTVSWYQQALGQGPQFIFQYYREEENGRGNFPPRFSGLQFPNYSSELNVNALELDDSALYLCASSFSNRETQYFGPGTRLLVL.

This chain uses TRBV11-1 with TRBJ2-5; D possibly corresponds to TRBD1 (5 bases). The germline gives CDR1 SGHAT, CDR2 FQDESV (reference sequence). V was trimmed by 1 base and J by 3 bases, leaving 9 bases between them. The CDR3 loop spans 14 amino acids. DNA for the CDR3: TGTGCCAGCAGCTTAGGCAGGACAAAAGAGACCCAGTACTTC. Amino acid sequence: CASSLGRTKETQYF.